The 28 T cell receptor beta chains below all came from one sample that was sequenced in a study of blood T cell repertoires in COVID-19. Assay: immunoSEQ multiplex PCR; the TCRdb copy retains only in-frame clones and omits some. Among about 69,000 clones listed, 86% were seen once. Specimen: peripheral blood. These receptors were collected from a man aged 40-50 years with COVID-19, enrolled during active disease.

The chain has TRBV2 and TRBJ2-3; 12 positions agree with TRBD2. The CDR3 has 15 residues. The V segment lost 5 bases and the J segment 5 bases; nucleotides outside the gene matches: 5. Germline V gene lookup returns CDR1 SNHLY and CDR2 FYNNEI. As DNA, the CDR3 is TGTGCCAGCAGTTACCTAGCGGGGGGGAGAGATACGCAGTATTTT. This translates into CASSYLAGGRDTQYF.

This chain links TRBV10-3 with TRBJ1-2, with TRBD1 matching over 7 bases. Germline assignment: CDR1 ENHRY and CDR2 SYGVKD. The trim removed 5 bases at V and 3 bases at J, leaving 9 bases unmatched. This CDR3 has 15 amino acids. CDR3 sequence (DNA): TGTGCCATCAGTAAAACCGGGACAGATGACTATGGCTACACCTTC. This encodes CAISKTGTDDYGYTF.

The rearrangement uses TRBV28 and TRBJ2-1, with 15 bases matching TRBD2. This CDR3 has 19 amino acids. The germline CDR1 and CDR2 sequences are MDHEN and SYDVKM. After removal of 5 bases from V and 5 bases from J, the junction contained 13 bases not matched to a gene. The DNA for the CDR3 is TGTGCCAGCAGTCATAGCCGGACTAGCGGGGGGGCGGAAAACAATGAGCAGTTCTTC. This sequence encodes CASSHSRTSGGAENNEQFF.

The chain joins TRBV3-1 (or the pseudogene TRBV3-2) to TRBJ1-6, with 10 bases lining up with TRBD1. Trimming took 1 base from V and 7 from J; bases not matched to a gene: 4. The germline V gene encodes CDR1 LGHDT and CDR2 YNNKEL (reference sequence). This CDR3 contains 16 residues. Here the CDR3 reads CASSQGGQGVNSPLHF. The CDR3 DNA is TGTGCCAGCAGCCAAGGAGGACAGGGGGTCAATTCACCCCTCCACTTT.

This clone was counted between two and nine times. This chain links TRBV19 with TRBJ2-2; a weak D match, TRBD1 (6 bases). Germline lookup yields CDR1 LNHDA and CDR2 SQIVND (reference sequence). Trimming pared 8 bases from V and 4 bases from J, leaving 14 bases between. The CDR3 is made up of 14 amino acids. Here the CDR3 reads CASGAGTSTGELFF. In nucleotides, the CDR3 is TGTGCCAGTGGAGCCGGGACATCCACCGGGGAGCTGTTTTTT.

This chain connects TRBV7-6 to TRBJ2-5; 8 nucleotides line up with TRBD1. The V gene's germline CDR1 is SGHVS and CDR2 FNYEAQ. This CDR3 spans 13 amino acids. The ends lost 4 bases at V and 5 bases at J; junction bases unmatched: 3. The CDR3 sequence: CASSSGGRETQYF. The CDR3 DNA follows: TGTGCCAGCAGCTCAGGGGGCCGGGAGACCCAGTACTTC.

The gene calls are TRBV14 and TRBJ1-2; TRBD1 agrees at 8 bases. The CDR3 extends over 19 amino acids. Trimming at V came to 1 base and at J to 1 base, leaving 14 bases not matched to a gene. Germline CDR1 and CDR2: SGHDN and FVKESK. CDR3: CASSQVTFGTGPYNYGYTF. For the CDR3, the DNA is TGTGCCAGCAGCCAAGTGACTTTCGGGACAGGTCCTTATAACTATGGCTACACCTTC.

The chain is built from TRBV7-9 and TRBJ2-1, with 8 bases fitting TRBD2. Per germline, CDR1 SEHNR and CDR2 FQNEAQ (reference sequence). The J segment lost 3 bases and the V segment lost 4 bases, leaving 5 bases of the junction unmatched. The CDR3 has 15 amino acids. Here the CDR3 reads CASSSHGTSYNEQFF. The CDR3 DNA reads TGTGCCAGCAGCTCGCACGGGACTAGCTACAATGAGCAGTTCTTC.

The rearrangement uses TRBV30 and TRBJ2-7; 9 nucleotides match TRBD1. Germline V lookup: CDR1 GTSNPN, CDR2 SVGIG (reference sequence). CDR3 size: 14 residues. After removal of 3 bases from V and 4 bases from J, the junction contained 7 bases not matched to a gene. CDR3 DNA sequence: TGTGCCTGGAGGACAGGGGGGTTTTCTTACGAGCAGTACTTC. It is translated as CAWRTGGFSYEQYF.

The genes are TRBV3-1 (or the pseudogene TRBV3-2) and TRBJ2-3, with 7 bases aligning to TRBD2. Germline assignment: CDR1 LGHDT and CDR2 YNNKEL (reference sequence). J gave up 3 bases and V 0 bases, and 9 bases lay outside the gene matches. The CDR3 consists of 17 residues. CDR3: CASSQDIGGGTTDTQYF. CDR3 bases: TGTGCCAGCAGCCAAGATATCGGCGGGGGTACGACAGATACGCAGTATTTT.

V usage is TRBV5-1 and J usage is TRBJ1-1, with D tentatively TRBD1 (5 bases). V was pared by 4 bases and J by 1 base, with 11 bases between. The germline V gene has CDR1 SGHRS and CDR2 YFSETQ. This CDR3 has 14 residues. CDR3: CASSQAGGNTEAFF. In DNA form, the CDR3 reads TGCGCCAGCAGCCAAGCGGGGGGGAACACTGAAGCTTTCTTT.

The chain combines TRBV18 with TRBJ2-2; TRBD1 matches at 7 bases. Germline V lookup: CDR1 KGHSH, CDR2 LQKENI. This CDR3 comprises 13 residues. V trimming: 5 bases; J trimming: 6 bases; junction bases outside the gene matches: 3. CDR3 nucleotide sequence: TGTGCCAGCTCATCCGACAGGGCCGGGGAGCTGTTTTTT. It specifies CASSSDRAGELFF.

The chain combines TRBV10-1 with TRBJ2-5; D may be TRBD1 (5 bases). V lost 6 bases, J lost 1 base, and 12 bases lay in between. Germline assignment: CDR1 WNHNN and CDR2 SYGVQD (reference sequence). CDR3 length: 14 residues. The CDR3 sequence: CASRIRAVQETQYF. The CDR3 DNA follows: TGCGCCAGCAGGATCAGGGCGGTCCAAGAGACCCAGTACTTC.

The chain uses TRBV4-1 and TRBJ2-2; D gene unclear. The CDR3 covers 14 residues. Deletions cut 2 bases from V and 5 bases from J, with 9 bases between. Per the germline V gene, CDR1 is MGHRA and CDR2 is YSYEKL. The CDR3 loop reads CASSQPLRTGELFF. DNA for the CDR3: TGCGCCAGCAGCCAACCCTTACGGACCGGGGAGCTGTTTTTT.

The rearrangement uses TRBV7-6 and TRBJ1-1; no clear D gene. The CDR3 loop spans 18 amino acids. The V end was cut by 1 base, the J end by 3 bases, with 21 bases between. Germline values: CDR1 SGHVS, CDR2 FNYEAQ. CDR3 bases: TGTGCCAGCAGCTTAGACGAGAGAGGCAATTACGGGGACACTGAAGCTTTCTTT. It translates to CASSLDERGNYGDTEAFF.

V usage is TRBV5-1 and J usage is TRBJ1-1; D not certain. The V and J ends lost 4 bases and 3 bases respectively, with 10 bases between them. This CDR3 region has 13 residues. CDR1 is SGHRS and CDR2 is YFSETQ in the germline V gene. The CDR3 protein is CASSLQRDTEAFF. The DNA for the CDR3 is TGCGCCAGCAGCCTACAGAGAGACACTGAAGCTTTCTTT. Drawing the rest from reference TRBV5-1 and TRBJ1-1, the complete variable domain is KAGVTQTPRYLIKTRGQQVTLSCSPISGHRSVSWYQQTPGQGLQFLFEYFSETQRNKGNFPGRFSGRQFSNSRSEMNVSTLELGDSALYLCASSLQRDTEAFFGQGTRLTVV.

This rearrangement joins TRBV28 to TRBJ2-1; D unresolved. CDR1 is MDHEN, CDR2 SYDVKM, per germline. V dropped 2 bases and J dropped 5 bases, with 4 bases sitting between them. CDR3 length: 12 residues. The CDR3 spells CASSLVDNEQFF. The CDR3 DNA is TGTGCCAGCAGTTTAGTCGACAATGAGCAGTTCTTC.

This chain links TRBV5-1 with TRBJ2-2; D might be TRBD1 (6 bases). This CDR3 is 15 amino acids long. Looked up from germline, CDR1 is SGHRS and CDR2 is YFSETQ. V was trimmed by 6 bases and J by 7 bases, leaving 19 bases between them. In nucleotides, the CDR3 is TGCGCCAGCAAAGAACAGGGCTTTGCGCACGGGGAGCTGTTTTTT. It is translated as CASKEQGFAHGELFF.

This chain uses TRBV2 with TRBJ1-5, with a possible D match to TRBD1 (6 bases). Trimming shortened V by 5 bases and J by 6 bases, and 17 bases separated the two germline ends. This CDR3 comprises 15 residues. CDR1 is SNHLY, CDR2 FYNNEI, per germline. As DNA, the CDR3 is TGTGCCAGCAGTAGGGACACGGGAGGGGTTCAGCCCCAGCATTTT. It specifies CASSRDTGGVQPQHF.

The chain joins TRBV5-1 to TRBJ1-2; D might be TRBD1 (5 bases). V shed 10 bases and J shed 5 bases, with 15 bases lying between them. CDR3 length equals 12 residues. Germline CDR1 SGHRS, CDR2 YFSETQ. Here the CDR3 DNA reads TGCGCCCCCGGGGGGACGGTGTATGGCTACACCTTC. This translates into CAPGGTVYGYTF.

The chain has TRBV7-9 and TRBJ1-5; D call uncertain. Trimming shortened V by 3 bases and J by 0 bases, and 12 bases separated the two germline ends. The CDR3 runs to 16 residues. CDR1 is SEHNR, CDR2 FQNEAQ, per germline (reference sequence). In DNA form, the CDR3 reads TGTGCCAGCAGCTTCGCAATCCTATATAGCAATCAGCCCCAGCATTTT. Protein: CASSFAILYSNQPQHF.

Here the CDR3 reads CASSQRGNSPLHF. CDR3 DNA sequence: TGTGCCAGCAGCCAAAGGGGAAATTCACCCCTCCACTTT. The J gene is TRBJ1-6, the V gene TRBV27; weak D call: TRBD1 (5 bases). This CDR3 has 13 residues. CDR1 is MNHEY, CDR2 SMNVEV, per germline (reference sequence). V gave up 6 bases and J gave up 7 bases, with 10 bases separating them.

This chain links TRBV30 with TRBJ1-6, with 10 bases identical to TRBD1. Per the germline V gene, CDR1 is GTSNPN and CDR2 is SVGIG (reference sequence). The CDR3 extends over 13 amino acids. Trimming removed 5 bases from V and 9 bases from J; junction bases left unmatched: 4. The CDR3 spells CAWGDRGSSPLHF. CDR3 sequence (DNA): TGTGCCTGGGGGGACAGGGGAAGTTCACCCCTCCACTTT.

This chain links TRBV5-1 with TRBJ2-7, with TRBD1 identical over 8 bases. CDR1 SGHRS and CDR2 YFSETQ come from the germline V gene. The V and J ends lost 0 bases and 2 bases, in that order; junction bases with no gene match: 10. There are 17 residues in the CDR3. CDR3 nucleotide sequence: TGCGCCAGCAGCTTGGGGATGAGGACAGGGCAAACCTACGAGCAGTACTTC. Protein product: CASSLGMRTGQTYEQYF.

The rearrangement uses TRBV11-2 and TRBJ2-2, with no clear D. The CDR3 contains 16 residues. The V end was cut by 4 bases, the J end by 4 bases, with 16 bases between. The germline V gene has CDR1 SGHAT and CDR2 FQNNGV. The CDR3 reads CASSSFSQASTGELFF. In DNA, the CDR3 is TGTGCCAGCAGCTCGTTCTCCCAGGCATCCACCGGGGAGCTGTTTTTT.

V usage is TRBV5-1 and J usage is TRBJ2-7; tentative D call: TRBD1 (6 bases). CDR1 SGHRS and CDR2 YFSETQ come from the germline V gene. This CDR3 has 14 residues. V shed 8 bases and J shed 4 bases, with 19 bases lying between them. The CDR3: CASMTGPSTYEQYF. The CDR3 bases are TGCGCCAGTATGACAGGACCCTCTACTTACGAGCAGTACTTC. The variable domain in full, with the rest retrieved from reference TRBV5-1 and TRBJ2-7, is KAGVTQTPRYLIKTRGQQVTLSCSPISGHRSVSWYQQTPGQGLQFLFEYFSETQRNKGNFPGRFSGRQFSNSRSEMNVSTLELGDSALYLCASMTGPSTYEQYFGPGTRLTVT.

The chain combines TRBV10-3 with TRBJ2-3; D is possibly TRBD2 (6 bases). The germline CDR1 and CDR2 sequences are ENHRY and SYGVKD. V dropped 5 bases and J dropped 3 bases, with 15 bases sitting between them. The CDR3 spans 15 residues. The CDR3 nucleotides are TGTGCCATCAGTTCAGCTGGGGGGTATACAGATACGCAGTATTTT. It codes for CAISSAGGYTDTQYF.

The chain carries TRBV7-2 and TRBJ2-3; maybe TRBD2 (6 bases). Germline V gene data show CDR1 as SGHTA and CDR2 as FQGNSA. The CDR3 runs 13 residues. V was cut by 5 bases and J by 2 bases, with 8 bases left in between. CDR3 bases: TGTGCCAGCAGCCGGGACTTCACAGATACGCAGTATTTT. This codes for CASSRDFTDTQYF.